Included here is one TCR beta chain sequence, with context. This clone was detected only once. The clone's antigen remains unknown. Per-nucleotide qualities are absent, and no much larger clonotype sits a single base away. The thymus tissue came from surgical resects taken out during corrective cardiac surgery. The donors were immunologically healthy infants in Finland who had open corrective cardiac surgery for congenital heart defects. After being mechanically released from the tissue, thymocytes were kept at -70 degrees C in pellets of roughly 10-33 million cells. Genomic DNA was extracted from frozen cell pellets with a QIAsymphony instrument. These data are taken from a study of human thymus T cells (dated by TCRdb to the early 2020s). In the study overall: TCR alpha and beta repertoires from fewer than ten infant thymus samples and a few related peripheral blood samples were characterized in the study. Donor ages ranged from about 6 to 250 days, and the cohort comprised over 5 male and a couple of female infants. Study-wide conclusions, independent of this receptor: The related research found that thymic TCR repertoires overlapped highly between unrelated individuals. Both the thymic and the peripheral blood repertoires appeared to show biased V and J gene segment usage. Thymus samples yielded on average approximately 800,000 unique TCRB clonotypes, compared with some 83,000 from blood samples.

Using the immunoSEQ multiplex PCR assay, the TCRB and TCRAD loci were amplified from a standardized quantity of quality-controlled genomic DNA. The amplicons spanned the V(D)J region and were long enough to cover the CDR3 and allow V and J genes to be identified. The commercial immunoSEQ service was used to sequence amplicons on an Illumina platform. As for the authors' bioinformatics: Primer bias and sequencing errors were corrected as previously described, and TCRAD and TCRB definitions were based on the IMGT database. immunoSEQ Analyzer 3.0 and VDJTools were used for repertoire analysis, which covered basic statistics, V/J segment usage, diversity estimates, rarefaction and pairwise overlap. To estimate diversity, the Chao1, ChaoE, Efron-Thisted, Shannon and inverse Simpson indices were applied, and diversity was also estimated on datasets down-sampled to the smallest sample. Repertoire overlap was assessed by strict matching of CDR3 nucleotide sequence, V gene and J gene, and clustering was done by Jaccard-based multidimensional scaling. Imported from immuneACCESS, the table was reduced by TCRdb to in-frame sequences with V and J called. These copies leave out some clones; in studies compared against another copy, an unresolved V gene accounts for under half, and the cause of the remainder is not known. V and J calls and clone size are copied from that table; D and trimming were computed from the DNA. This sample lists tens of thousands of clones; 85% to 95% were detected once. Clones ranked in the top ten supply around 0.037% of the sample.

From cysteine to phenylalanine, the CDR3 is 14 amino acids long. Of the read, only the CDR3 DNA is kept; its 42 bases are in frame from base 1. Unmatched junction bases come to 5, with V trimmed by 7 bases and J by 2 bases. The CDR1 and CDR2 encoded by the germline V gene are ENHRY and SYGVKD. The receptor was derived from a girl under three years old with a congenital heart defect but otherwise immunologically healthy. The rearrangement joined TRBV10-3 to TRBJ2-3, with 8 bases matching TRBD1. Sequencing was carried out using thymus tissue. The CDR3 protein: CAIKGRGLTDTQYF. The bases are TGTGCCATCAAAGGCAGGGGGCTCACAGATACGCAGTATTTT.